Here is one T cell receptor (beta chain) with its context. Antigen: not known. At deep level, the assay was performed. Some clones are missing from TCRdb's copy, which holds only in-frame ones; the method was immunoSEQ multiplex PCR. The sample holds millions of clones, more than 80% seen once. It was into CD45RA+ naive and CD45RA-negative memory subsets that the CD4+ cells were split. The V and J ends lost 4 bases and 4 bases, in that order; junction bases with no gene match: 7. There are 15 residues in the CDR3. The germline V gene encodes CDR1 MNHEY and CDR2 SMNVEV (reference sequence). This entry belongs to a study of shared clonotypes between healthy human individuals. As for the study in general: Sampling drew on donors who were a couple of women and a few men aged 18 to 49. Whole-study findings and limits: Naive subsets, compared against memory subsets, generally had larger estimated richness values.

This chain links TRBV27 with TRBJ1-5; 7 bases are a match to TRBD1. The sequenced material came from naive CD4+ T cells from PBMCs. The subset was: CD45RA+ positively selected. This sequence originates from a man between 18 and 29 years old in good health. Some clones in this sample may be carry-over from other donors' samples. The CDR3 region is CASSSFRDSNQPQHF. Written as DNA, the CDR3 is TGTGCCAGCAGTTCCTTCCGGGACAGTAATCAGCCCCAGCATTTT.